The rows below give T cell receptor beta chains drawn from one sample of a study of T cells in Graves' hyperthyroidism and ophthalmopathy. TCRdb reanalysed the multiplex PCR reads using MiXCR and keeps one entry per CDR3 protein. The sample has over 500,000 distinct CDR3 sequences, approximately 17% seen once. The sequencing sample was made of blood. These receptors originate from a woman between 18 and 29 years old with Graves' ophthalmopathy. CDR3s include the opening cysteine and the closing phenylalanine or tryptophan. The D gene is left open where the match is weak. Where a row states a size, it is once, few, many or the class of an expanded clone; other rows omit it.

J gene,clone size,V gene,D gene,CDR3 DNA,CDR3 protein
TRBJ1-6,few,TRBV7-6,-,TGTGCCAGCAGCTTAGAAAGGCAGGGCAGTTCACCCCTCCACTTT,CASSLERQGSSPLHF
TRBJ1-1,many,TRBV27,-,TGTGCCAGCAGTTTATTAGAGGAGACTGAAGCTTTCTTT,CASSLLEETEAFF
TRBJ2-1,many,TRBV18,TRBD1,TGTGCCAGCTCGCGAACACAGACAGGGGTTCCCTACAATGAGCAGTTCTTC,CASSRTQTGVPYNEQFF
TRBJ1-2,-,TRBV13,-,TGTGCCAGCAGCTTAGTGTTTAACTATGGCTACACCTTC,CASSLVFNYGYTF
TRBJ2-3,few,TRBV29-1,TRBD2,TGCAGCGCTGAGGGCGGGGGAGATACGCAGTATTTT,CSAEGGGDTQYF
TRBJ2-1,-,TRBV5-1,-,TGCGCCAGCAGCGTAAGTATAAACAGGGCCGTATCCTACAATGAGCAGTTCTTC,CASSVSINRAVSYNEQFF
TRBJ1-2,many,TRBV12-3/TRBV12-4,TRBD1,TGTGCCAGCAGTTCGACAGGGGTTGACTATGGCTACACCTTC,CASSSTGVDYGYTF
TRBJ1-1,-,TRBV19,TRBD1,TGTGCCAGTAGTATAGATGGGACAGGGGGCGCGGTGGACACTGAAGCTTTCTTT,CASSIDGTGGAVDTEAFF
TRBJ2-1,many,TRBV20-1,TRBD2,TGCAGTGCTAGAGGGAGCGGGGGTGGGCATGAGCAGTTCTTC,CSARGSGGGHEQFF
TRBJ1-1,many,TRBV5-1,-,TGCGCCAGCAGCTTGGCTGGTGCTTTCTTT,CASSLAGAFF
TRBJ1-1,few,TRBV7-3,-,TGTGCCAGCAGCCCACATCAGGTCACTACTGAAGCTTTCTTT,CASSPHQVTTEAFF
TRBJ1-2,-,TRBV11-2,-,TGTGCCAGCAGCGACGGACAGTTTTTCGGCTACACCTTC,CASSDGQFFGYTF
TRBJ2-7,-,TRBV5-1,TRBD2,TGCGCCAGCAGCTTGTTCCCTAGCGGGGCCTACGAGCAGTACTTC,CASSLFPSGAYEQYF
TRBJ2-7,many,TRBV28,TRBD2,TGTGCCAGCAGTTCACCCGTAGCGGGTAGCTCCTACGAGCAGTACTTC,CASSSPVAGSSYEQYF
TRBJ2-1,-,TRBV19,-,TGTGCCAGTAGTATAGATGGGGATTACAATGAGCAGTTCTTC,CASSIDGDYNEQFF
TRBJ2-7,many,TRBV6-2/TRBV6-3,TRBD1,TGTGCCAGCAGTCCCCAGGGACAGCGGTTCTACGAGCAGTACTTC,CASSPQGQRFYEQYF
TRBJ1-5,-,TRBV4-1,-,TGCGCCAGCAGCCCAGACACCGATAGCAATCAGCCCCAGCATTTT,CASSPDTDSNQPQHF
TRBJ2-7,-,TRBV4-2,-,TGTGCCAGCAGCGACCTTGGACAGCATCACACCTTCTGCGAGCAGTACTTC,CASSDLGQHHTFCEQYF
TRBJ2-7,many,TRBV13,-,TGTGCCAGCAGCTTCCGGACAGAGTCCTACGAGCAGTACTTC,CASSFRTESYEQYF
TRBJ1-1,few,TRBV10-3,TRBD1,TGTGCCATCAGTGACGTACAGGGGGCAGGCACTGAAGCTTTCTTT,CAISDVQGAGTEAFF
TRBJ2-3,many,TRBV12-3/TRBV12-4,-,TGTGCCAGCAGTAAATCTACAGATACGCAGTATTTT,CASSKSTDTQYF
TRBJ2-1,many,TRBV7-9,-,TGTGCCAGCAGCTCCGACGGTAGCTCCTACAATGAGCAGTTCTTC,CASSSDGSSYNEQFF
TRBJ1-2,many,TRBV30,TRBD1,TGTGCCTGGATCAAAAGGGACAGGGCTGGCTACACCTTC,CAWIKRDRAGYTF
TRBJ1-3,-,TRBV19,-,TGTGCCAGTTCCTCAGGGGTCGGCTCTGGAAACACCATATATTTT,CASSSGVGSGNTIYF
TRBJ2-7,many,TRBV27,-,TGTGCCAGCAGTTGGGGTCCCACCTACGAGCAGTACTTC,CASSWGPTYEQYF
TRBJ1-2,few,TRBV20-1,-,TGCAGTGCCGTGGACAAGGCTAACTATGGCTACACCTTC,CSAVDKANYGYTF
TRBJ2-2,-,TRBV29-1,TRBD1,TGCAGCGTCGACAGGGCCGGCACCGGGGAGCTGTTTTTT,CSVDRAGTGELFF
TRBJ1-5,many,TRBV28,-,TGTGCCAGCAGTTTATTAGCGGGGGATCAGCCCCAGCATTTT,CASSLLAGDQPQHF
TRBJ1-4,few,TRBV27,TRBD1,TGTGCCAGCAGTCCCGACAGGGAGCGGGGAGCTAATGAAAAACTGTTTTTT,CASSPDRERGANEKLFF
TRBJ2-1,-,TRBV27,-,TGTGCCGGCAGTTTACCCAGATACAATGAGCAGTTCTTC,CAGSLPRYNEQFF
TRBJ2-2,-,TRBV3-1,TRBD1,TGTGCCAGCAGCCAAGCAGGGGGCTCCGGGGAGCTGTTTTTT,CASSQAGGSGELFF
TRBJ1-3,few,TRBV7-9,TRBD1,TGTGCCAGCAGCTTGCCACAGGGGGTCCCTGGAAACACCATATATTTT,CASSLPQGVPGNTIYF
TRBJ2-3,few,TRBV9,TRBD2,TGTGCCAGCAGCGTAGGACTAGCTCCGGGCACAGATACGCAGTATTTT,CASSVGLAPGTDTQYF
TRBJ1-1,many,TRBV20-1,-,TGCAGTGCTCCCCAGACGGGCACCATGAACACTGAAGCTTTCTTT,CSAPQTGTMNTEAFF
TRBJ2-1,many,TRBV28,-,TGTGCCAGCAGTGAAGGGTTCAGAGAATACAATGAGCAGTTCTTC,CASSEGFREYNEQFF
TRBJ1-6,-,TRBV12-3/TRBV12-4,TRBD1,TGTGCCAGCAGTCAAACGACAGGGCTGCGATCACCCCTCCACTTT,CASSQTTGLRSPLHF
TRBJ2-2,many,TRBV3-1,-,TGTGCCAGCAGCCAAGCTGGGTTCGGCGGGGAGCTGTTTTTT,CASSQAGFGGELFF
TRBJ2-1,-,TRBV27,-,TGTGCCAGCAGTTTAACTGTGAACAATGAGCAGTTCTTC,CASSLTVNNEQFF
TRBJ1-1,many,TRBV27,-,TGTGCCAGCAGTTCAGGGCACACTGAAGCTTTCTTT,CASSSGHTEAFF
TRBJ2-2,few,TRBV12-3/TRBV12-4,TRBD2,TGTGCCAGCAGTCCACGGGGACTAGCGGGAACCGGGGAGCTGTTTTTT,CASSPRGLAGTGELFF
TRBJ1-1,many,TRBV9,-,TGTGCCAGCAGCGTAGCTGTGGCCGGGGGGAACACTGAAGCTTTCTTT,CASSVAVAGGNTEAFF
TRBJ2-1,-,TRBV19,-,TGTGCCAGTAGTATAGGGCCTGCTACGGTCTATGAGCAGTTCTTC,CASSIGPATVYEQFF
TRBJ2-5,many,TRBV12-3/TRBV12-4,TRBD2,TGTGCCAGCAGTGTTAGCGGGCTCCAAGAGACCCAGTACTTC,CASSVSGLQETQYF
TRBJ2-1,many,TRBV28,-,TGTGCCAGCAGCGAAGGAGGGAGCTCCTACAATGAGCAGTTCTTC,CASSEGGSSYNEQFF
TRBJ1-5,few,TRBV20-1,-,TGCAGTGCTAGAGATCCACGGCGGACGCCCCAGCATTTT,CSARDPRRTPQHF
TRBJ1-6,-,TRBV19,TRBD1,TGTGCCAGTAGTATATTCGGGACAGGCTGGAATTCACCCCTCCACTTT,CASSIFGTGWNSPLHF
TRBJ2-7,-,TRBV5-8,TRBD2,TGTGCCAGCAGCTTGATTACTAGCGGGAACGCGGAGTACTTC,CASSLITSGNAEYF
TRBJ1-1,-,TRBV6-1,TRBD1,TGTGCCAGCAGTATTGCCGGGACAGGGGGGAACACTGAAGCTTTCTTT,CASSIAGTGGNTEAFF
TRBJ2-1,many,TRBV18,TRBD2,TGTGCCAGCCTAGCGGGAACCCCCCATGAGCAGTTCTTC,CASLAGTPHEQFF
TRBJ2-7,many,TRBV28,TRBD2,TGTGCCAGCAGTTTATGGGCTAGCGGGAGCTACGAGCAGTACTTC,CASSLWASGSYEQYF
TRBJ1-1,-,TRBV6-2/TRBV6-3,-,TGTGCCAGCAGTTACCGAGACTGGAACACTGAAGCTTTCTTT,CASSYRDWNTEAFF